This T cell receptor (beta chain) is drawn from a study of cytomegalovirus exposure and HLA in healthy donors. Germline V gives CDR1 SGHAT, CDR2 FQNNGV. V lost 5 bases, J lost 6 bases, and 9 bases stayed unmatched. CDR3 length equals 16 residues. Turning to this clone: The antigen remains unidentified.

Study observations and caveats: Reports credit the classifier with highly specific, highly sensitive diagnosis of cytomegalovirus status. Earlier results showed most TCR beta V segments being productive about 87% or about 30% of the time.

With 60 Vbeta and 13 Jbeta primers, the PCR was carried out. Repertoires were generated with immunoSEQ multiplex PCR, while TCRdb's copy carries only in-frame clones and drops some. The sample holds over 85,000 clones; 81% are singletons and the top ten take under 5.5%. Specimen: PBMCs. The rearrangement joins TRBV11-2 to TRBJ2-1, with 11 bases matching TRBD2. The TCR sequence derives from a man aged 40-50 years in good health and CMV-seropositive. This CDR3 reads CASSENLAGGLNEQFF. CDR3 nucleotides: TGTGCCAGCAGCGAGAACCTAGCGGGGGGCCTCAATGAGCAGTTCTTC.